The clone carrying this TCR beta chain was recorded many times. Its antigen is unidentified. These data belong to a study of T cells after yellow fever vaccination. Study observations and caveats: Post-booster repertoires contained most primary-vaccination clones again (approximately 97% CD4, approximately 88% CD8).

As TCR cDNA was made by 5'RACE template switching, a universal primer site and UMIs were added. TCRdb itself ran the 5' RACE reads through MiXCR, one entry per CDR3 protein. The repertoire holds around 360,000 distinct CDR3 sequences, with under 14% as singletons. The length of the CDR3 is 15 residues. CDR1 is SGHNT and CDR2 is YYREEE in the germline V gene (reference sequence). Trimming stripped 4 bases from V and 4 bases from J, with 18 bases between. The TCR comes from a man in his late teens or twenties who received the YFV17D yellow fever vaccine. V is TRBV5-4 and J is TRBJ2-7; perhaps TRBD1 as D (5 bases). The source material was PBMCs, sampled on the day of the first yellow fever vaccination. CDR3 in amino acids: CASSPSPSDSYEQYF. The CDR3 DNA sequence: TGTGCCAGCAGCCCCAGCCCAAGCGACAGTTACGAGCAGTACTTC.